These T cell receptor beta chains were read from a single sample in a study of beta chain features in type 1 diabetes. Profiled with immunoSEQ multiplex PCR; TCRdb holds only in-frame clones, not every one. The repertoire holds approximately 100,000 clones, with under 30% as singletons. Sequencing input: central memory CD4+ T cells from blood. The source of these receptors is a woman aged 18-29 years with type 1 diabetes. Each CDR3 is given with its conserved first and last residue. A D gene is named only where the DNA matches it firmly. A clone size is listed for some rows: how often the clone was seen (once, few, many), or a class if it is expanded.

v_gene	j_gene	d_gene	abundance	CDR3nt	CDR3aa
TRBV2	TRBJ1-1	-	-	TGTGCCAGCAATGACAGAAGGAACACTGAAGCTTTCTTT	CASNDRRNTEAFF
TRBV7-3	TRBJ2-5	TRBD1	-	TGTGCCAGTAGTGACAGGGGGAGGGAGACCCAGTACTTC	CASSDRGRETQYF
TRBV30	TRBJ1-2	TRBD1	few	TGTGCCTGGAGTCACGGGACAGATGGGGGCTACACCTTC	CAWSHGTDGGYTF
TRBV29-1	TRBJ1-3	TRBD1	many	TGCAGCGTTGGGACGACAGGGGAAAACACCATATATTTT	CSVGTTGENTIYF
TRBV9	TRBJ2-1	TRBD2	few	TGTGCCAGCAGCCCCCGACTAGCGGGAGAGGAGCAGTTCTTC	CASSPRLAGEEQFF
TRBV6-1	TRBJ2-1	TRBD1	few	TGTGCCAGCAGTGGACCGACAGGGTACAATGAGCAGTTCTTC	CASSGPTGYNEQFF
TRBV6-4	TRBJ2-2	TRBD1	few	TGTGCCAGCAGTGACACAGGGGGCACCGGGGAGCTGTTTTTT	CASSDTGGTGELFF
TRBV6-5	TRBJ1-2	TRBD1	-	TGTGCCAGCAGGACAGGGCCCTATGGCTACACCTTC	CASRTGPYGYTF
TRBV6-1	TRBJ2-5	TRBD1	-	TGTGCCAGCACCAGGGGGTGGGAGACCCAGTACTTC	CASTRGWETQYF
TRBV25-1	TRBJ2-7	-	few	TGTGCCAGCGCCGAAAGCAAAAACGTCCACGAGCAGTACTTC	CASAESKNVHEQYF
TRBV2	TRBJ2-1	TRBD2	few	TGTGCCAGCAGTCCCCGACTAGCGGGAAGTCACAATGAGCAGTTCTTC	CASSPRLAGSHNEQFF
TRBV7-2	TRBJ2-1	TRBD2	few	TGTGCCAGCAGCTCGTTAGCGGGAGGGGAGCAGTTCTTC	CASSSLAGGEQFF
TRBV7-2	TRBJ1-1	-	few	TGTGCCAGCAGCTTAATTGCGGGGGGGACTGAAGCTTTCTTT	CASSLIAGGTEAFF
TRBV9	TRBJ2-1	TRBD1	few	TGTGCCAGCAGCGCCGGACAGGGACGGAACAATGAGCAGTTCTTC	CASSAGQGRNNEQFF
TRBV7-2	TRBJ2-7	TRBD1	few	TGTGCCAGCAGCACTGAAGGGGGCCCCTACGAGCAGTACTTC	CASSTEGGPYEQYF
TRBV30	TRBJ1-1	-	-	TGTGCCTGGAGTCCCCAGTCGAACACTGAAGCTTTCTTT	CAWSPQSNTEAFF
TRBV5-1	TRBJ2-7	TRBD2	-	TGCGCCAGCAGCTCGGGACTAGCGGGAGGGTACGAGCAGTACTTC	CASSSGLAGGYEQYF
TRBV29-1	TRBJ2-7	TRBD1	few	TGCAGCGTCTCCAGACAGGGGGCCTACGAGCAGTACTTC	CSVSRQGAYEQYF
TRBV11-2	TRBJ2-3	-	few	TGTGCCAGCAGCCGAGATTACGGGATCACAGATACGCAGTATTTT	CASSRDYGITDTQYF
TRBV5-1	TRBJ2-2	-	few	TGCGCCAGCAGCCCGGAAGGGGCCACCGGGGAGCTGTTTTTT	CASSPEGATGELFF
TRBV25-1	TRBJ2-7	-	-	TGTGCCAGCAGTGACCGAGAGTCCTCCTACGAGCAGTACTTC	CASSDRESSYEQYF
TRBV2	TRBJ1-2	TRBD1	few	TGTGCCAGCAGTGAAGGCGGACAGGCCTATGGCTACACCTTC	CASSEGGQAYGYTF
TRBV5-5	TRBJ2-3	TRBD2	few	TGTGCCAGCAGCTTGGCCCTAGCGGGAGGGACAGATACGCAGTATTTT	CASSLALAGGTDTQYF
TRBV19	TRBJ2-1	TRBD2	-	TGTGCCAGTCAACTAGCGGGAGGCGGGGATGAGCAGTTCTTC	CASQLAGGGDEQFF
TRBV30	TRBJ2-1	TRBD1	-	TGTGCCTTGGACAGGGCGAACTACAATGAGCAGTTCTTC	CALDRANYNEQFF
TRBV6-5	TRBJ2-1	-	-	TGTGCCAGCAGTTCCGCCGGAGGAGTCGGGGATGAGCAGTTCTTC	CASSSAGGVGDEQFF
TRBV28	TRBJ1-2	TRBD1	-	TGTGCCAGCAGTACGGCTTCGGGACAGGGGAACTATGGCTACACCTTC	CASSTASGQGNYGYTF
TRBV11-3	TRBJ2-3	-	-	TGTGCCAGCAGCTTGAGATCCGGGGGCACAGATACGCAGTATTTT	CASSLRSGGTDTQYF
TRBV5-1	TRBJ2-5	-	few	TGCGCCAGCAGCTTGGCGGGATCTGTTTCGGAGACCCAGTACTTC	CASSLAGSVSETQYF
TRBV5-1	TRBJ2-3	TRBD2	-	TGCGCCAGCAGCTGGACTAGCGGGAGCACAGATACGCAGTATTTT	CASSWTSGSTDTQYF
TRBV10-3	TRBJ1-1	-	few	TGTGCCAGCGGCGGCGTGAACACTGAAGCTTTCTTT	CASGGVNTEAFF
TRBV29-1	TRBJ1-1	TRBD1	-	TGCAGCGTCTCGGACAGGGTAACGAACACTGAAGCTTTCTTT	CSVSDRVTNTEAFF
TRBV10-3	TRBJ2-1	TRBD2	many	TGTGCCATCAGTGAAGGAGCGGGAGGGTACAATGAGCAGTTCTTC	CAISEGAGGYNEQFF
TRBV11-3	TRBJ2-3	TRBD1	-	TGTGCCAGCAGCCGAGACAGGGGTCCTACGCAGTATTTT	CASSRDRGPTQYF
TRBV7-9	TRBJ1-1	-	few	TGTGCCAGCAGCTTAACTGTGAACACTGAAGCTTTCTTT	CASSLTVNTEAFF
TRBV5-1	TRBJ2-1	TRBD1	few	TGCGCCAGCAGCAGGGATACAGGGGGCGTCTACAATGAGCAGTTCTTC	CASSRDTGGVYNEQFF
TRBV30	TRBJ1-4	TRBD1	-	TGTGCCTGCACGACAGGGGGCCCTGAAAAACTGTTTTTT	CACTTGGPEKLFF
TRBV7-3	TRBJ2-2	-	few	TGTGCCAGCAGCCGATGGGCGGGAAGCACCGGGGAGCTGTTTTTT	CASSRWAGSTGELFF
TRBV11-2	TRBJ2-1	-	-	TGTGCCAGCAGGCTCTCGGCGGGGAGCTCCTACAATGAGCAGTTCTTC	CASRLSAGSSYNEQFF
TRBV19	TRBJ2-5	-	-	TGTGCCAGTAGTCCCAGGGGCAGGGGTCCCCAAGAGACCCAGTACTTC	CASSPRGRGPQETQYF
TRBV9	TRBJ2-7	-	few	TGTGCCAGCAGCGTAGAGGGGCGGGAGCAGTACTTC	CASSVEGREQYF
TRBV2	TRBJ2-1	TRBD1	few	TGTGCCAGCAGTCCTGGACAGGGGACCTACAATGAGCAGTTCTTC	CASSPGQGTYNEQFF
TRBV2	TRBJ1-5	-	few	TGTGCCAGCAGCCTTAACAGGAATCAGCCCCAGCATTTT	CASSLNRNQPQHF
TRBV5-1	TRBJ2-1	-	-	TGCGCCAGCAGCTTGCAGTGGAGCTCCTACAATGAGCAGTTCTTC	CASSLQWSSYNEQFF
TRBV29-1	TRBJ2-5	-	few	TGCAGCGTTGATTGGGCAGACCAAGAGACCCAGTACTTC	CSVDWADQETQYF
TRBV6-5	TRBJ1-4	-	-	TGTGCCAGCAGTTCGGGGGGGACTAATGAAAAACTGTTTTTT	CASSSGGTNEKLFF
TRBV6-1	TRBJ2-7	TRBD1	-	TGTGCCAGCAGTGAATATGTTACAGGGACAGGGGCCTACGAGCAGTACTTC	CASSEYVTGTGAYEQYF
TRBV10-3	TRBJ2-2	TRBD1	-	TGTGCCATCAGTGAGTCAAGGGGGCTGAACACCGGGGAGCTGTTTTTT	CAISESRGLNTGELFF